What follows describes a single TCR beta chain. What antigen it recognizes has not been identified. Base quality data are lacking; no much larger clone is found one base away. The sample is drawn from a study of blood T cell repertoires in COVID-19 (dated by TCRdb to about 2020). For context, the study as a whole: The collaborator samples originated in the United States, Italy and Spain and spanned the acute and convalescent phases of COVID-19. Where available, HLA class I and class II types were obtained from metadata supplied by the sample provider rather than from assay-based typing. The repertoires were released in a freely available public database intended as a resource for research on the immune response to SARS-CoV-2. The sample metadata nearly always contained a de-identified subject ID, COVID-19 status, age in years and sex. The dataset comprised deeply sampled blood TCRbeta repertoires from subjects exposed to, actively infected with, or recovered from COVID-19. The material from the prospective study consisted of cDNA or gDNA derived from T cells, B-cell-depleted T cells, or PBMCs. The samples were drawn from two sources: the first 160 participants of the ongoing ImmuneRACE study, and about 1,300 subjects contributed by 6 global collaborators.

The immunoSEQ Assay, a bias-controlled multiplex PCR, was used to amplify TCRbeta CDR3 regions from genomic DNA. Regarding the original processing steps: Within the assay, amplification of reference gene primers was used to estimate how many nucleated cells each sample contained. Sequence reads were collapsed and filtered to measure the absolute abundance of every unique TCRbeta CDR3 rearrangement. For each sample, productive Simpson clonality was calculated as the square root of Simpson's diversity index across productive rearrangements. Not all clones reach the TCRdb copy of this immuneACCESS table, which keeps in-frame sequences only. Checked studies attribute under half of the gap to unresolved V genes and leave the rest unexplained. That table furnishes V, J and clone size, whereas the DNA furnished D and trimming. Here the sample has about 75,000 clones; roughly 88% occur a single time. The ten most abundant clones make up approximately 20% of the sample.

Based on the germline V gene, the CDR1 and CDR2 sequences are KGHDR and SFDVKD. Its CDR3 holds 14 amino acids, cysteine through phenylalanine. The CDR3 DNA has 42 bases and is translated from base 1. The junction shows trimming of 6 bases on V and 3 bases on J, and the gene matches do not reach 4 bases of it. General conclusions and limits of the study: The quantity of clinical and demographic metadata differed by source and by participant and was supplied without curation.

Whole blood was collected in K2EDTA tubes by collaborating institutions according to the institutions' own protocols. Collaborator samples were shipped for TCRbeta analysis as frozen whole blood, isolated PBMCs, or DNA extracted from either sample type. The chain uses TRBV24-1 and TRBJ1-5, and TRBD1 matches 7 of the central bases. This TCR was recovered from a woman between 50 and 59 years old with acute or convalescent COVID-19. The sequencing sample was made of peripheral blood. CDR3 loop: CATSTQGNNQPQHF. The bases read TGTGCCACCAGTACACAGGGGAACAATCAGCCCCAGCATTTT.